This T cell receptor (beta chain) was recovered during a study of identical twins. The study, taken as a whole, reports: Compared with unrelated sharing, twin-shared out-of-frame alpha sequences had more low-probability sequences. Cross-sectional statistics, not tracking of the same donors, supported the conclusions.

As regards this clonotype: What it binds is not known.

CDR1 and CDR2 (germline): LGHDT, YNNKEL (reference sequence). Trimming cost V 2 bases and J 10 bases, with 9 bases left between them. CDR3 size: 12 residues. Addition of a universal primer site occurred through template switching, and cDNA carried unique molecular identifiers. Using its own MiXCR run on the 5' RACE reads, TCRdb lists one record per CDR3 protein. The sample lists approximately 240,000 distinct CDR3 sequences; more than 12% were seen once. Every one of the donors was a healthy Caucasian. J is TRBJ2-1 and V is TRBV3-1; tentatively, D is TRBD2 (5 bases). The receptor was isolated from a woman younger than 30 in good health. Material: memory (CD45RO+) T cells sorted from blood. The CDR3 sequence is CASSQRSGEQFF. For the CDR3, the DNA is TGTGCCAGCAGCCAACGGTCGGGGGAGCAGTTCTTC.